Reported below is one T cell receptor (beta chain). This clonotype was detected only a few times. The target of this receptor is not known. No base qualities exist here, and no much larger clone lies one base off it. TCR beta VDJ combination and CDR3 sequence profiling used genomic DNA as the template. An Illumina HiSeq 2000 was used for TCR repertoire sequencing. The original methods were these. Repertoires were assessed using TRBV/TRBJ rearrangement plots, CDR3 size and DJ length profiles, and Simpson's diversity index. The most abundant DNA sequence in the deep sequencing data was taken as the immunodominant clone. CDR3 amino acid sequences were screened for sharing across subjects and compared with published repertoires and the VDJdb database. TCRdb applied fastp at Q25 and MiXCR to the public reads, then kept only in-frame beta chains. Each CDR3 protein appears once, grouped with its most common genes and DNA. The V and J calls shown here were made by TCRdb, not taken from the authors' results. For this sample there are some 220,000 distinct CDR3 sequences; roughly 35% appear just once. The ten largest account for 0.95% to 1.3% of the sample.

The study deep-sequenced TCR repertoires of sorted CD4+ and CD8+ blood T cells from severe aplastic anemia patients and healthy subjects. Ficoll-Paque density gradient centrifugation was used to isolate peripheral blood mononuclear cells. CD4+ and CD8+ T cells were sorted by FACS or magnetic beads before DNA extraction. This sample is part of a study of CD8+CD57+ T cells in acquired aplastic anemia (dated 2018 in TCRdb). Background for the entire study: DNA extracted from sorted CD4+ and CD8+ cells had a mean of roughly 3.4 ug, with a range of roughly 0.2 to 30 ug. For healthy donor samples, the average read count was around 10 million for CD4+ cells and roughly 12 million for CD8+ cells. Study-level results and caveats: Fewer than 30 CD8+ CDR3 sequences were found in both patients and controls but appeared to be highly expressed in patients and within the immunodominant clones of the patients. CD8+ Simpson's diversity did not differ significantly between patients and healthy controls (P=0.060).

From the cysteine up to the phenylalanine, the CDR3 has a length of 15 residues. The read is trimmed to its CDR3 DNA, 45 bases read in frame from base 1. V is trimmed back by 0 bases and J by 10 bases, and the junction contains 5 bases that no gene match accounts for. Sequences SGHKS (CDR1) and YYEKEE (CDR2) are obtained from the germline V gene (reference sequence). The sequence was obtained from a human donor in good health, serving as a control. Sequenced material: sorted CD4+, CD8+, or CD8+CD57+ T cells (not recorded which) from PBMCs. This receptor chain uses TRBV5-5 and TRBJ1-6; the junction holds 9 bases that match TRBD1. The sequenced DNA: TGTGCCAGCAGCTTGGGAGGGACAGGGCAGTCACCCCTCCACTTT. Its coded protein is CASSLGGTGQSPLHF.